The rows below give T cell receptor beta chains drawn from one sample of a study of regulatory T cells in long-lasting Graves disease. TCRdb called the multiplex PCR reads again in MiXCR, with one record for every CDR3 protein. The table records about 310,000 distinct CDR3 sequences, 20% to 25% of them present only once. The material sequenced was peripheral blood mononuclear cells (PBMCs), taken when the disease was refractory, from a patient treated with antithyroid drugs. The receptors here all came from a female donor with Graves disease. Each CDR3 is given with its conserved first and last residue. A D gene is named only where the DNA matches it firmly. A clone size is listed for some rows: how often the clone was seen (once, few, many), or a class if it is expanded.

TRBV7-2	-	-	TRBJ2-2	CASRLVGFASGELFF	TGTGCCAGCAGACTAGTAGGGTTCGCCTCCGGGGAGCTGTTTTTT
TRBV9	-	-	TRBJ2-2	CASSVEGLSGELFF	TGTGCCAGCAGCGTAGAGGGTTTGTCCGGGGAGCTGTTTTTT
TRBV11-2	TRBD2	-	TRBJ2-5	CASSGGGVRETQYF	TGTGCCAGCAGCGGGGGGGGGGTGAGGGAGACCCAGTACTTC
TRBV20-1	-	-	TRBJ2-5	CSASRRTPGWETQYF	TGCAGTGCTAGCAGAAGGACGCCAGGGTGGGAGACCCAGTACTTC
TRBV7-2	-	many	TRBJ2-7	CASSFSGGSYEQYF	TGTGCCAGCAGCTTCTCGGGCGGGTCCTACGAGCAGTACTTC
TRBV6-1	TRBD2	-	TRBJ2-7	CASSKRREWTSGEFEQYF	TGTGCCAGCAGTAAGAGAAGAGAATGGACTAGCGGGGAGTTCGAGCAGTACTTC
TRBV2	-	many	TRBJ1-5	CASSEEPGRTDQPQHF	TGTGCCAGCAGTGAAGAGCCAGGTCGAACGGATCAGCCCCAGCATTTT
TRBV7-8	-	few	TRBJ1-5	CASSELGYQPQHF	TGTGCCAGCAGCGAGCTTGGGTACCAGCCCCAGCATTTT
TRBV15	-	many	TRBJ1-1	CATSRDLRVTEAFF	TGTGCCACCAGCAGAGATCTTAGGGTTACCGAAGCTTTCTTT
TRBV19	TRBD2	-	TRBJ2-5	CASMGLAGGGETQYF	TGTGCCAGTATGGGGCTAGCGGGAGGTGGAGAGACCCAGTACTTC
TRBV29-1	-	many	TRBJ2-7	CSATTLGAYEQYF	TGCAGCGCAACTACCTTAGGAGCCTACGAGCAGTACTTC
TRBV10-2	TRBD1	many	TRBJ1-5	CASSESLLLRQGRDQPQHF	TGCGCCAGCAGTGAGTCTCTATTGTTACGACAGGGGCGAGATCAGCCCCAGCATTTT
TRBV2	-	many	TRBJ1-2	CASSVAAGNYGYTF	TGTGCCAGCAGTGTTGCGGCAGGGAACTATGGCTACACCTTC
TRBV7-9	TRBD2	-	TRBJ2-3	CASSLGSGGGTDTQYF	TGTGCCAGCAGCTTGGGATCGGGAGGTGGTACAGATACGCAGTATTTT
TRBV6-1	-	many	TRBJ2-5	CASRQTGGAQYF	TGTGCCAGCAGACAGACCGGCGGAGCCCAGTACTTC
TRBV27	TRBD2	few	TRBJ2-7	CASSLASSGTYEQYF	TGTGCCAGCAGTTTAGCTTCTAGCGGGACCTACGAGCAGTACTTC
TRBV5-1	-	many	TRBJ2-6	CASSLAWSGANVLTF	TGCGCCAGCAGCTTGGCTTGGTCTGGGGCCAACGTCCTGACTTTC
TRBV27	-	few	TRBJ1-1	CASSGSMNTEAFF	TGTGCCAGCTCAGGGAGCATGAACACTGAAGCTTTCTTT
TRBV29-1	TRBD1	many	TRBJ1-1	CSVGDSGTEAFF	TGCAGCGTCGGGGACAGCGGAACTGAAGCTTTCTTT
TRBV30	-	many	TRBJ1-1	CAWRNQMNTEAFF	TGTGCCTGGAGGAATCAGATGAACACTGAAGCTTTCTTT
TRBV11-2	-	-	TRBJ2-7	CASSSPTGEASYEQYF	TGTGCCAGCAGCTCCCCCACGGGAGAAGCCTCCTACGAGCAGTACTTC
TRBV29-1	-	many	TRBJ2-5	CSVVPREGETQYF	TGCAGCGTTGTACCACGGGAAGGGGAGACCCAGTACTTC
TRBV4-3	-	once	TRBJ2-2	CASSQDRGSTGELFF	TGCGCCAGCAGCCAAGACAGGGGATCCACCGGGGAGCTGTTTTTT
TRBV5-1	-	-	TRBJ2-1	CASSFGESSNEQFF	TGCGCCAGCAGCTTCGGGGAAAGTAGCAATGAGCAGTTCTTC
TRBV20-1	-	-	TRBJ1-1	CSASPLFLSEMNTEAFF	TGCAGTGCTAGCCCCCTATTTCTGTCGGAAATGAACACTGAAGCTTTCTTT
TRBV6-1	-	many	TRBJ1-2	CASTAQTRVGYTF	TGTGCCAGCACCGCACAAACCAGGGTTGGCTACACCTTC
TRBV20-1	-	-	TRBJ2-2	CSARGLNTGELFF	TGCAGTGCTAGAGGTCTTAACACCGGGGAGCTGTTTTTT
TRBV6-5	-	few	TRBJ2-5	CASSSTRRVETQYF	TGTGCCAGCAGTTCCACTAGAAGGGTTGAGACCCAGTACTTC
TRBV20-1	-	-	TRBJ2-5	CSATQGGYQETQYF	TGCAGTGCTACACAGGGCGGGTACCAAGAGACCCAGTACTTC
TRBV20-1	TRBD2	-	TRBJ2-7	CSTPLAGTYEQYF	TGCAGTACCCCCCTAGCGGGGACCTACGAGCAGTACTTC
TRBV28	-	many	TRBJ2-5	CASSYQNRETQYF	TGTGCCAGCAGTTACCAGAACAGAGAGACCCAGTACTTC
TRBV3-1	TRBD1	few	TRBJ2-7	CASSPDKTGYEQYF	TGTGCCAGCAGCCCCGATAAGACAGGGTACGAGCAGTACTTC
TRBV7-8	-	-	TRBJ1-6	CASRDDRSNSPLHF	TGTGCCAGCAGGGATGACAGGAGTAATTCACCCCTCCACTTT
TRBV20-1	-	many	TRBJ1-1	CSASQQGMNTEAFF	TGCAGTGCTTCCCAACAGGGAATGAACACTGAAGCTTTCTTT
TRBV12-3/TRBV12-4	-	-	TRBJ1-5	CASSLGYSDQPQHF	TGTGCCAGCAGTTTAGGGTATAGCGATCAGCCCCAGCATTTT
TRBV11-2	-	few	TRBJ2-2	CASSSSRAGELFF	TGTGCCAGCAGCTCCAGTCGGGCCGGGGAGCTGTTTTTT
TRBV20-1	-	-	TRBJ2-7	CSVNYRGFYEQYF	TGCAGTGTAAATTACCGGGGCTTCTACGAGCAGTACTTC
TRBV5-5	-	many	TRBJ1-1	CASSLTASQYRSEAFF	TGTGCCAGCAGCTTGACAGCTTCCCAGTATCGTTCTGAAGCTTTCTTT
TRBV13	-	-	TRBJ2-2	CASSLGWDLNTGELFF	TGTGCCAGCAGCTTAGGGTGGGACCTCAACACCGGGGAGCTGTTTTTT
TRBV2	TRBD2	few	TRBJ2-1	CASRPLARKNNEQFF	TGTGCCAGCAGGCCACTAGCGAGGAAAAACAATGAGCAGTTCTTC
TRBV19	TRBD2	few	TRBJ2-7	CASSPASGRHSSYEQYF	TGTGCCAGTAGTCCGGCTAGCGGGAGGCATAGCTCCTACGAGCAGTACTTC
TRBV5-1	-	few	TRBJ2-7	CASSWDSPSYEQYF	TGCGCCAGCAGCTGGGACTCACCCTCCTACGAGCAGTACTTC
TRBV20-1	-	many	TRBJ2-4	CSAREKLEVDQYF	TGCAGTGCTAGAGAAAAGTTGGAGGTTGATCAGTACTTC
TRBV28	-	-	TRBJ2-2	CASRPGGGKNTGELFF	TGTGCCAGCAGACCGGGCGGCGGAAAGAACACCGGGGAGCTGTTTTTT
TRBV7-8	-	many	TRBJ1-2	CASSLSRVNYGYTF	TGTGCCAGCAGCTTATCGCGGGTCAACTATGGCTACACCTTC
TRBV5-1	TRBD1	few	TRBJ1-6	CASSWDSPNSPLHF	TGCGCCAGCAGCTGGGACAGCCCTAATTCACCCCTCCACTTT
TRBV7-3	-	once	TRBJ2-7	CASSVGTASDEQYF	TGTGCCAGCAGCGTCGGGACCGCATCGGACGAGCAGTACTTC
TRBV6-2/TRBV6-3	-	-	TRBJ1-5	CASSSVDQPQHF	TGTGCCAGCAGTTCCGTGGATCAGCCCCAGCATTTT
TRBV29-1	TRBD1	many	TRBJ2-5	CSADRAETQYF	TGCAGCGCCGACAGGGCGGAGACCCAGTACTTC
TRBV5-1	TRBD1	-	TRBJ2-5	CASSFQGVPTQFF	TGCGCCAGCAGCTTCCAGGGGGTTCCCACACAATTCTTC